These 5 T cell receptor beta chains were sequenced from one sample in a study of T cell responses to AZD1222 COVID-19 vaccine. Method: immunoSEQ multiplex PCR; TCRdb's copy keeps in-frame clones and lacks some. The sample has about 140,000 clones, more than 85% seen once. Sequenced material: peripheral blood, taken on day 0 of AZD1222 vaccination. Every receptor here comes from an adult in good health.

The gene calls are TRBV7-7 and TRBJ2-1, with 10 bases that match TRBD1. Germline V CDR1 and CDR2: SSHAT, FNYEAQ (reference sequence). The CDR3 spans 15 residues. J was trimmed by 7 bases and V by 1 base; bases with no gene match: 4. The CDR3 nucleotides read TGTGCCAGCAGCTTAGGGGGGACAGGGGTAAATGAGCAGTTCTTC. Translated: CASSLGGTGVNEQFF.

The rearrangement uses TRBV4-1 and TRBJ2-1; 10 bases line up with TRBD1. The CDR3 runs to 15 residues. Germline V CDR1 and CDR2: MGHRA, YSYEKL. The trim removed 6 bases at V and 1 base at J, leaving 3 bases unmatched. The CDR3 sequence: CASSPGQGSYNEQFF. CDR3 in DNA: TGCGCCAGCAGTCCGGGACAGGGGTCCTACAATGAGCAGTTCTTC.

The V and J genes are TRBV11-1 and TRBJ1-2, with no clear D. Germline V gives CDR1 SGHAT, CDR2 FQDESV (reference sequence). V lost 3 bases and J lost 6, with 8 bases in between. The CDR3 extends over 12 amino acids. The CDR3 reads CASSFGVHGYTF. The CDR3 coding sequence is TGTGCCAGCAGCTTCGGGGTCCATGGCTACACCTTC.

The chain joins TRBV19 to TRBJ1-1, with D uncertain. The V gene's germline CDR1 is LNHDA and CDR2 SQIVND (reference sequence). Trimming shortened V by 0 bases and J by 4 bases, and 12 bases separated the two germline ends. The CDR3 length is 15 residues. The CDR3 DNA reads as TGTGCCAGTAGTATAGATACAATAATGGCCACTGAAGCTTTCTTT. Its translation is CASSIDTIMATEAFF. Combining the CDR3 with reference TRBV19 and TRBJ1-1 gives the whole variable domain DGGITQSPKYLFRKEGQNVTLSCEQNLNHDAMYWYRQDPGQGLRLIYYSQIVNDFQKGDIAEGYSVSREKKESFPLTVTSAQKNPTAFYLCASSIDTIMATEAFFGQGTRLTVV.

The rearrangement joins TRBV4-2 to TRBJ2-2, with 9 bases fitting TRBD2. This CDR3 spans 15 amino acids. V shed 3 bases, J shed 4 bases, and the junction held 3 bases outside the gene matches. In germline, CDR1 is LGHNA, CDR2 YNFKEQ. DNA of the CDR3: TGTGCCAGCAGCCACTTAGCGGGAGCCACCGGGGAGCTGTTTTTT. It encodes CASSHLAGATGELFF.